These T cell receptor beta chains were read from a single sample in a study of T cell repertoires in cytomegalovirus infection. Their antigen targets remain unknown. TCRdb redid the calling of the reads with MiXCR, one entry per CDR3 protein. The data contain about 920,000 distinct CDR3 sequences, roughly 30% of them singletons. Source: cultured CD8+ T cells from PBMCs, taken from culture after CMV antigen stimulation. The receptors shown here come from a human donor in good health (CMV status not recorded). Some clones in this sample may be carry-over from other donors' samples. Each CDR3 is given with its conserved first and last residue. The D gene is left open where the match is weak. The listing skips clone size in some rows; elsewhere it reads once, few, many or a size class.

>NA|NA|15|TRBV4-1|TRBJ1-4
TGTGCCAGCAGCTCCGAGTCCGGGAGGTATGAAAAACTGTTTTTT
CASSSESGRYEKLFF
>NA|TRBD1|17|TRBV4-2|TRBJ2-7
TGTGCCAGCAGCCAACCTGGGGCAGGGGGCGCCGCCTACGAGCAGTACTTC
CASSQPGAGGAAYEQYF
>many|NA|15|TRBV7-6|TRBJ2-1
TGTGCTAGCAGCTTGGGGCGGGGTAACTACAATGAGCAGTTCTTC
CASSLGRGNYNEQFF
>few|TRBD2|19|TRBV4-1|TRBJ2-1
TGCGCCAGCAGCCCCGTCCCGGGACTAGCGGGGGGGCCCTACAATGAGCAGTTCTTC
CASSPVPGLAGGPYNEQFF
>NA|TRBD1|14|TRBV27|TRBJ1-2
TGTGCCAGCAGTCCCGGGACAGGGAGAGATGGCTACACCTTC
CASSPGTGRDGYTF
>NA|NA|15|TRBV7-9|TRBJ2-1
TGTGCCAGCAGCCGCGCCGGGACCACCACCAATGAGCAGTTCTTC
CASSRAGTTTNEQFF
>NA|NA|17|TRBV20-1|TRBJ1-1
TGCAGTGCTAGAGATTCGGAGGGGCCACACCAAAACACTGAAGCTTTCTTT
CSARDSEGPHQNTEAFF
>few|TRBD2|18|TRBV7-9|TRBJ2-3
TGTGCCAGCAGCCTAGAACCGGGACTAGCGAGAAGCACAGATACGCAGTATTTT
CASSLEPGLARSTDTQYF
>few|NA|14|TRBV20-1|TRBJ2-7
TGCAGTGCCCAACTCTCCCTCGGGACCTACGAGCAGTACTTC
CSAQLSLGTYEQYF
>NA|NA|16|TRBV2|TRBJ2-3
TGTGCCAGCAGGCTAACAGGATTTACTAGCACAGATACGCAGTATTTT
CASRLTGFTSTDTQYF
>NA|TRBD1|16|TRBV7-9|TRBJ2-2
TGTGCCAGCAGCTCCGAGGGGGCCCTTAACACCGGGGAGCTGTTTTTT
CASSSEGALNTGELFF
>NA|NA|15|TRBV4-3|TRBJ1-1
TGCGCCAGCAGCCAAGACGGTTCGGGAGGGGTGGAAGCTTTCTTT
CASSQDGSGGVEAFF
>NA|NA|13|TRBV7-9|TRBJ1-1
TGTGCCAGCAGCCATAGGGAGGCGGCTGAAGCTTTCTTT
CASSHREAAEAFF
>NA|NA|13|TRBV4-3|TRBJ2-1
TGCGCCAGCAGCCAAGACCCGGACCTCGAGCAGTTCTTC
CASSQDPDLEQFF
>NA|TRBD1|15|TRBV5-4|TRBJ2-7
TGTGCCAGCAGCTCGCCGGGACAGGGGATTACGGAGCAGTACTTC
CASSSPGQGITEQYF
>NA|TRBD2|13|TRBV20-1|TRBJ2-3
TGCAGTGCTAGAAGCGGGGCGGCAGATACGCAGTATTTT
CSARSGAADTQYF
>few|NA|14|TRBV25-1|TRBJ1-1
TGTGCCAGCAGTGAATCTGGGGATTACACTGAAGCTTTCTTT
CASSESGDYTEAFF
>NA|NA|15|TRBV5-1|TRBJ1-4
TGCGCCAGCAGCTTGTCGGGGGGCGAATATGAAAAACTGTTTTTT
CASSLSGGEYEKLFF
>NA|TRBD1|16|TRBV13|TRBJ2-1
TGTGCCAGCAGCCCAGCGGGTACAGGGGGTGAGAATGAGCAGTTCTTC
CASSPAGTGGENEQFF
>few|NA|15|TRBV15|TRBJ2-1
TGTGCCACCAGCAGCCCAACGGGGGCCTACAATGAGCAGTTCTTC
CATSSPTGAYNEQFF
>NA|NA|14|TRBV27|TRBJ2-1
TGTGCCAGCAGTCCAAGGTCAGGGAGCAATGAGCAGTTCTTC
CASSPRSGSNEQFF
>NA|NA|14|TRBV7-3|TRBJ2-3
TGTGCCAGCAGCTCTAGTGGACCTTCAGATACGCAGTATTTT
CASSSSGPSDTQYF
>NA|NA|15|TRBV6-2/TRBV6-3|TRBJ2-6
TGTGCCAGCAGTTCACTCCTGGGAGGGGCCAACGTCCTGACTTTC
CASSSLLGGANVLTF
>few|TRBD1|15|TRBV10-3|TRBJ2-2
TGTGCCATCAGCCGCTTGGTGGACAGGGGAGGGGAGCTGTTTTTT
CAISRLVDRGGELFF
>few|NA|14|TRBV6-2/TRBV6-3|TRBJ1-5
TGTGCCAGCAGTTACTCGAGGGCAAATCAGCCCCAGCATTTT
CASSYSRANQPQHF